This T cell receptor (beta chain) was identified during a study of blood T cell repertoires in COVID-19. Study information: PBMCs, B-cell-depleted T cells, or T cells were the source of the cDNA or gDNA that made up the material.

Allocation to cohorts depended on clinical history reported by the participants. Among Cohort 3 donors, those recovered had two negative PCRs, clearance, or symptom resolution. Using immunoSEQ multiplex PCR, the repertoire was profiled, and TCRdb retains in-frame clones only, with some absent. Here the sample spans more than 300,000 clones, about nine tenths being singletons. V lost 7 bases and J 10 bases, leaving 20 bases between the germline ends. The length of the CDR3 is 14 residues. Germline V CDR1 and CDR2: MNHEY, SVGAGI. The source of this sequence is a man aged 25 to 40 who had recovered from COVID-19. Sequencing was performed on PBMCs or T cells enriched from blood (not recorded which). The chain has TRBV6-5 and TRBJ2-1; the D gene is possibly TRBD1 (6 bases). As DNA, the CDR3 is TGTGCCAGCATTACGGACAGCCTTTTAAGAGAGCAGTTCTTC. Translating it yields CASITDSLLREQFF.